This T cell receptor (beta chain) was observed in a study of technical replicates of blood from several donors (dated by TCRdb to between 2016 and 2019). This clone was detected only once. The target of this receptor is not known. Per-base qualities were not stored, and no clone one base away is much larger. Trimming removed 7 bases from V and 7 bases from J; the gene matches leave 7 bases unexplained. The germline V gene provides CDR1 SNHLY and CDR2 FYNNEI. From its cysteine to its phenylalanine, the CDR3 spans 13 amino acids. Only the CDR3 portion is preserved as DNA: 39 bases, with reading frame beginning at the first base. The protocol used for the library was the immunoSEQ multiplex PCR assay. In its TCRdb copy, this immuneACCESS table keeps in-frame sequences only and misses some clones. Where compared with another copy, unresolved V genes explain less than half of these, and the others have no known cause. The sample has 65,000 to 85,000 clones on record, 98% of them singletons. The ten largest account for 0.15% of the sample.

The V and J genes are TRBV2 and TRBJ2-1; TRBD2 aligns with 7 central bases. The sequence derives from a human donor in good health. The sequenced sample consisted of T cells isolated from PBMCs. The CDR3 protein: CASMGGYVNEQFF. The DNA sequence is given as TGTGCCAGCATGGGAGGGTACGTTAATGAGCAGTTCTTC.